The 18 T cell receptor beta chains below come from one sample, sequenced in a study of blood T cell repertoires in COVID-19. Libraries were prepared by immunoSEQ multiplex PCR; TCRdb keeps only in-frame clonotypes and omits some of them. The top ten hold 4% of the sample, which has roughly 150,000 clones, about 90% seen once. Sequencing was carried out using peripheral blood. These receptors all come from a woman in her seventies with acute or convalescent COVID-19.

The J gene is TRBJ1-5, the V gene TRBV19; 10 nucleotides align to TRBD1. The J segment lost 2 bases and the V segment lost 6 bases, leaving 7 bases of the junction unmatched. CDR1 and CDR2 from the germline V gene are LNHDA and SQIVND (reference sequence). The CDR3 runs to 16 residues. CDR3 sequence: CASRSAGTGGNQPQHF. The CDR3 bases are TGTGCCAGTAGATCAGCCGGGACAGGGGGCAATCAGCCCCAGCATTTT.

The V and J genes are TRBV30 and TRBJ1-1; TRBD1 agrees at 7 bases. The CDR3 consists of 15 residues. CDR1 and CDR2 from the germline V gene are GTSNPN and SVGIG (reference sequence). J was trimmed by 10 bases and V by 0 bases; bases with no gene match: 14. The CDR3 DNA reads TGTGCCTGGAGTGTAAGAGACAGGGCTATACGTCGAGCTTTCTTT. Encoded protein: CAWSVRDRAIRRAFF.

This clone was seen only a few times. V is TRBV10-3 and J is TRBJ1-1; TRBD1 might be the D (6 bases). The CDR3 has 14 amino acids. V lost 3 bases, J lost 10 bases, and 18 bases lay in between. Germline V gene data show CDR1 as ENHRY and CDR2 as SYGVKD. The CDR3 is CAISESGRGQGAFF. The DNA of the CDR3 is TGTGCCATCAGTGAATCGGGCAGGGGCCAAGGAGCTTTCTTT.

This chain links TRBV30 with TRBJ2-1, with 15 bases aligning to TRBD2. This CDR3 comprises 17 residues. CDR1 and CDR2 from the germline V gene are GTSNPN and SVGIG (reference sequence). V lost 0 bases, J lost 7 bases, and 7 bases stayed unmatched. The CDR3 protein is CAWSVWTSGRGGNEQFF. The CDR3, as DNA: TGTGCCTGGAGTGTGTGGACTAGCGGGAGGGGCGGGAATGAGCAGTTCTTC. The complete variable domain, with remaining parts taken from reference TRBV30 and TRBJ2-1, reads SQTIHQWPATLVQPVGSPLSLECTVEGTSNPNLYWYRQAAGRGLQLLFYSVGIGQISSEVPQNLSASRPQDRQFILSSKKLLLSDSGFYLCAWSVWTSGRGGNEQFFGPGTRLTVL.

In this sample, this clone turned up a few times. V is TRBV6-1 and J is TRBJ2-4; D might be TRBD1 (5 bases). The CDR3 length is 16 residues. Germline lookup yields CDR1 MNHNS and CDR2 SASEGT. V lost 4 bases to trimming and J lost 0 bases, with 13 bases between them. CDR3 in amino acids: CASSARSRAAKNIQYF. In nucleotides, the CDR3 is TGTGCCAGCAGTGCCCGCTCCAGGGCAGCCAAAAACATTCAGTACTTC.

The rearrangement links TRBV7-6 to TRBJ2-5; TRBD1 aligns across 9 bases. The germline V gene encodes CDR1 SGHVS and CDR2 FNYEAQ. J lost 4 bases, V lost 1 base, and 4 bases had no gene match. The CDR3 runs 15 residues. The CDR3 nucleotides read TGTGCCAGCAGCTTAGGCATGACAGGGGGAGAGACCCAGTACTTC. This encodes CASSLGMTGGETQYF.

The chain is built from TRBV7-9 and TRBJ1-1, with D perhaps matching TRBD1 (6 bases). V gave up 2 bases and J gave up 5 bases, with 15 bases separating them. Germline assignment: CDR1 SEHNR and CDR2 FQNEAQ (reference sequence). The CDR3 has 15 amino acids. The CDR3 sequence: CASSLSTGGLTEAFF. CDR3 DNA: TGTGCCAGCAGCTTAAGTACGGGGGGCTTAACTGAAGCTTTCTTT.

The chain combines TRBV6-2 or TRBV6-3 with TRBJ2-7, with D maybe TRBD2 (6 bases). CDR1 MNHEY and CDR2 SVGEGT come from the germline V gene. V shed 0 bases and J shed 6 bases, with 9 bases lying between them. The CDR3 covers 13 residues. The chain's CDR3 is CASSYSFGGEQYF. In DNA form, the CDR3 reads TGTGCCAGCAGTTACTCCTTCGGGGGCGAGCAGTACTTC.

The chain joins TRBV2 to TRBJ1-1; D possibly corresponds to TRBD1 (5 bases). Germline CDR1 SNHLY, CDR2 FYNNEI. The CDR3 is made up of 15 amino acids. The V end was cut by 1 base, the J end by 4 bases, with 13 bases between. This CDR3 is CASSEVGGGITEAFF. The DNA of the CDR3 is TGTGCCAGCAGTGAAGTGGGGGGAGGGATCACTGAAGCTTTCTTT. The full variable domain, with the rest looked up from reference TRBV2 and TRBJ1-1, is EPEVTQTPSHQVTQMGQEVILRCVPISNHLYFYWYRQILGQKVEFLVSFYNNEISEKSEIFDDQFSVERPDGSNFTLKIRSTKLEDSAMYFCASSEVGGGITEAFFGQGTRLTVV.

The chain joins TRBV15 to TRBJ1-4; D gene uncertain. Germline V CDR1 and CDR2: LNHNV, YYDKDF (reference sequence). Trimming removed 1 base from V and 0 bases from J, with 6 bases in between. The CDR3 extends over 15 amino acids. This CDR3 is CATSRAVATNEKLFF. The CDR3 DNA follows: TGTGCCACCAGCAGAGCAGTTGCAACTAATGAAAAACTGTTTTTT.

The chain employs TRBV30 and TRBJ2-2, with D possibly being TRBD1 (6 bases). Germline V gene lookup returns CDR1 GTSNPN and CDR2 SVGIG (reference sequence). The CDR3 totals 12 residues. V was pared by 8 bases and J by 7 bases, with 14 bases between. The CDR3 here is CARSRGNGELFF. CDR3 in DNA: TGTGCCCGGTCTAGGGGGAACGGGGAGCTGTTTTTT.

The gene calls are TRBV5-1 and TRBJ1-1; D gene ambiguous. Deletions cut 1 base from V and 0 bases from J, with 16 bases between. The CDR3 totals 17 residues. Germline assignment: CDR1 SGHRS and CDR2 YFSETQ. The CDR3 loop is CASSLKSVGDMNTEAFF. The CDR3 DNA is TGCGCCAGCAGCTTGAAGTCTGTGGGTGACATGAACACTGAAGCTTTCTTT.

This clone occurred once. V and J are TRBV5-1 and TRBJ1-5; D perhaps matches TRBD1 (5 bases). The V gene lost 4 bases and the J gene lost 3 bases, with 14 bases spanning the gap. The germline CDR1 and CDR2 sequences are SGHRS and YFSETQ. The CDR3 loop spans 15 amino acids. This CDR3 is CASSLTGGVNQPQHF. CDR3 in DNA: TGCGCCAGCAGCCTAACCGGGGGGGTCAATCAGCCCCAGCATTTT.

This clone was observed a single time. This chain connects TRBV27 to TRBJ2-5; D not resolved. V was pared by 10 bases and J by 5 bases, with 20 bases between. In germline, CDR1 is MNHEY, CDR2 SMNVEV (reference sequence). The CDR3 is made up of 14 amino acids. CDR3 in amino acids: CATSLFRSHETQYF. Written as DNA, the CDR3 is TGTGCCACCTCCCTGTTCAGGTCACATGAGACCCAGTACTTC.

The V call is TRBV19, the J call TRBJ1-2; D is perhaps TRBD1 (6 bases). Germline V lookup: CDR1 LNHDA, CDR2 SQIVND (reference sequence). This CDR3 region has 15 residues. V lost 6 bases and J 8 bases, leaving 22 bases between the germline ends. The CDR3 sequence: CASRYLDFGQRGYTF. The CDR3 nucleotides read TGTGCCAGTAGATACCTTGATTTCGGACAGAGAGGCTACACCTTC.

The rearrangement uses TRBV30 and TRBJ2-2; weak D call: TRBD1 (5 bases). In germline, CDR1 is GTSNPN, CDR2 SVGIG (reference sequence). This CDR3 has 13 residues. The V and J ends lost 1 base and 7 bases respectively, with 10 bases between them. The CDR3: CAWSDVGHGELFF. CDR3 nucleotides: TGTGCCTGGAGTGATGTGGGGCACGGGGAGCTGTTTTTT.

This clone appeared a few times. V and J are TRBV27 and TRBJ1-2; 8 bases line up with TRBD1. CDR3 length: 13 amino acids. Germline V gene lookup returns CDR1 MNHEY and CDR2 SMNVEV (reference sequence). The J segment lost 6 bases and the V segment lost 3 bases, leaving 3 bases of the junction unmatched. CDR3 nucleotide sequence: TGTGCCAGCAGTTTCTGGACAGGGAATGGCTACACCTTC. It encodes CASSFWTGNGYTF.

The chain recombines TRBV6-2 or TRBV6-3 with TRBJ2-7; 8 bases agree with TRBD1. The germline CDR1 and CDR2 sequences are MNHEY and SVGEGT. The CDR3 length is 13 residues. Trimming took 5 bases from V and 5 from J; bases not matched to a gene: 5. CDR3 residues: CASSSRGLNEQYF. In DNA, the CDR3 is TGTGCCAGCAGTAGCAGGGGGCTGAACGAGCAGTACTTC.